The T cell receptor (beta chain) under discussion was sequenced for a study of blood T cell repertoires in COVID-19. Germline CDR1 reads MNHEY; CDR2 reads SMNVEV (reference sequence). CDR3 length: 13 residues. Trimming removed 0 bases from V and 3 bases from J, with 5 bases in between. The protocol was immunoSEQ multiplex PCR, while the TCRdb copy is restricted to in-frame clones and leaves out a portion. Of 300,000 to 400,000 clones listed, around 90% are singletons. The V gene is TRBV27, the J gene TRBJ1-2, with unresolved D. The receptor comes from a woman between 18 and 30 years old who had recovered from COVID-19. Input material: peripheral blood. This CDR3 is CASSLSSDYGYTF. CDR3 sequence (DNA): TGTGCCAGCAGTTTATCGTCTGACTATGGCTACACCTTC.